The 10 T cell receptor beta chains in this list originate from one sample, sequenced in a study of OX40 agonist ivuxolimab in advanced cancers. Repertoires were generated with immunoSEQ multiplex PCR, while TCRdb's copy carries only in-frame clones and drops some. The sample yields tens of thousands of clones, around nine tenths seen once. This specimen consisted of CD4+ or CD8+ T cells sorted from blood, obtained in a trial of the OX40 agonist ivuxolimab. Receptors originate from an adult with an advanced solid tumor such as melanoma, head and neck, liver or kidney cancer.

Only a few counts were recorded for this clone. This sequence joins TRBV19 and TRBJ1-5; 8 nucleotides line up with TRBD1. Trimming removed 8 bases from V and 0 bases from J; junction bases left unmatched: 3. Germline CDR1 LNHDA, CDR2 SQIVND (reference sequence). The CDR3 extends over 14 amino acids. This CDR3 is CASSGQASNQPQHF. Here the CDR3 DNA reads TGTGCCAGTTCGGGACAGGCTAGCAATCAGCCCCAGCATTTT.

The gene calls are TRBV5-1 and TRBJ2-7; D remains unclear. V shed 2 bases and J shed 1 base, with 16 bases lying between them. CDR3 length equals 16 residues. Per germline, CDR1 SGHRS and CDR2 YFSETQ. The CDR3 nucleotides are TGCGCCAGCAGCTTCATTCCCACTGGGCTTTCCTACGAGCAGTACTTC. Its protein is CASSFIPTGLSYEQYF.

This clone was counted only a few times. The chain has TRBV10-3 and TRBJ2-7; TRBD2 aligns across 7 bases. The CDR3 has 13 amino acids. The junction had 5 bases not matched to a gene; V was cut back by 8 bases and J by 1 base. The V gene's germline CDR1 is ENHRY and CDR2 SYGVKD. The CDR3 loop reads CAIRTSESYEQYF. For the CDR3, the DNA is TGTGCCATCCGGACTAGTGAGTCCTACGAGCAGTACTTC.

This clone is deemed medium-sized (0.01 to 0.1%). The chain carries TRBV6-1 and TRBJ2-7; TRBD2 aligns across 9 bases. With 0 bases clipped from V and 2 bases from J, the junction kept 5 bases outside the gene matches. The CDR3 spans 16 residues. The V gene's germline CDR1 is MNHNS and CDR2 SASEGT. This CDR3 is CASSEAKLAGAYEQYF. CDR3 nucleotide sequence: TGTGCCAGCAGTGAAGCAAAACTAGCGGGCGCCTACGAGCAGTACTTC.

The chain links TRBV30 to TRBJ2-5, with 7 bases aligning to TRBD1. With 0 bases clipped from V and 5 bases from J, the junction kept 9 bases outside the gene matches. Germline-derived CDR1 and CDR2 are GTSNPN and SVGIG (reference sequence). The CDR3 contains 15 residues. As DNA, the CDR3 is TGTGCCTGGAGTGTAGATCCAGGGGGTTGGGAGACCCAGTACTTC. It yields the protein CAWSVDPGGWETQYF.

This sequence joins TRBV5-5 and TRBJ1-5; D may be TRBD1 (5 bases). From germline, CDR1 is SGHKS and CDR2 YYEKEE (reference sequence). Trimming stripped 5 bases from V and 4 bases from J, with 16 bases between. The CDR3 runs to 15 residues. The CDR3 sequence: CASSPRGLENQPQHF. Written as DNA, the CDR3 is TGTGCCAGCAGTCCGCGGGGCTTAGAGAATCAGCCCCAGCATTTT.

The chain has TRBV6-1 and TRBJ1-2; weak D call: TRBD1 (5 bases). This CDR3 contains 14 residues. The V gene lost 2 bases and the J gene lost 7 bases, with 14 bases spanning the gap. Germline loops: CDR1 MNHNS, CDR2 SASEGT. The CDR3 bases are TGTGCCAGCAGTGAATGGGGGGGACCCTCTGGCTACACCTTC. Translation gives CASSEWGGPSGYTF.

The table lists this clone with a count of one. This chain links TRBV25-1 with TRBJ2-5, with 9 bases matching TRBD1. The CDR3 consists of 12 residues. The germline V gene encodes CDR1 MGHDK and CDR2 SYGVNS. Unmatched junction bases numbered 5, after V lost 10 bases and J lost 5 bases. Here the CDR3 DNA reads TGTGCCACTTCGGACAGGGGCGAGACCCAGTACTTC. Its protein is CATSDRGETQYF.

This chain connects TRBV28 to TRBJ2-7, with 10 bases matching TRBD2. V trimming: 6 bases; J trimming: 5 bases; junction bases outside the gene matches: 19. CDR1 and CDR2 from the germline V gene are MDHEN and SYDVKM. This CDR3 comprises 18 residues. As DNA, the CDR3 is TGTGCCAGCAGCTACAGGGGGTGGTGGTCTAGCGGGAGCCACGAGCAGTACTTC. This encodes CASSYRGWWSSGSHEQYF.

This chain uses TRBV18 with TRBJ1-6; a possible D gene is TRBD1 (5 bases). The CDR3 sequence is 15 residues long. With 0 bases removed from V and 10 bases from J, the gap between germline ends came to 13 bases. CDR1 is KGHSH, CDR2 LQKENI, per germline. The CDR3: CASSPPAGIGSPLHF. DNA for the CDR3: TGTGCCAGCTCACCACCCGCAGGGATTGGATCACCCCTCCACTTT.